This is a list of T cell receptor beta chains from one sample in a study of blood T cell repertoires in COVID-19. TCRdb keeps only in-frame clones here, not all; method: immunoSEQ multiplex PCR. The sample has 90,000 to 150,000 clones; 65% to 90% are singletons. Source material: peripheral blood. These TCRs come from a man aged 80 or over with acute or convalescent COVID-19. Both conserved end residues are part of each CDR3. Each record gives: J gene, clone size, V gene, D gene, CDR3 protein, CDR3 DNA. A D gene is named only where the DNA matches it firmly. Clone size is stated in some rows and not others, as once, few, many or a class when expanded.

j_gene: TRBJ1-6; abundance: -; v_gene: TRBV7-3; d_gene: -; CDR3aa: CASSSGRPYNSPLHF; CDR3nt: TGTGCCAGCAGCTCAGGGAGGCCCTATAATTCACCCCTCCACTTT
j_gene: TRBJ2-1; abundance: -; v_gene: TRBV19; d_gene: TRBD2; CDR3aa: CASNPSGRAGNEQFF; CDR3nt: TGTGCCAGTAACCCTAGCGGGAGGGCGGGGAATGAGCAGTTCTTC
j_gene: TRBJ2-1; abundance: -; v_gene: TRBV6-2/TRBV6-3; d_gene: TRBD2; CDR3aa: CASSYRTSGRAGEQFF; CDR3nt: TGTGCCAGCAGTTACCGGACTAGCGGGAGGGCCGGGGAGCAGTTCTTC
j_gene: TRBJ2-1; abundance: once; v_gene: TRBV20-1; d_gene: -; CDR3aa: CSAREVPEQFF; CDR3nt: TGCAGTGCTAGGGAGGTACCCGAGCAGTTCTTC
j_gene: TRBJ2-7; abundance: -; v_gene: TRBV6-5; d_gene: -; CDR3aa: CASSYSSRSYEQYF; CDR3nt: TGTGCCAGCAGTTACTCGTCCAGATCCTACGAGCAGTACTTC
j_gene: TRBJ2-5; abundance: -; v_gene: TRBV5-1; d_gene: TRBD2; CDR3aa: CASSLGLAGDRETQYF; CDR3nt: TGCGCCAGCAGCCTGGGACTAGCGGGGGACCGTGAGACCCAGTACTTC
j_gene: TRBJ1-2; abundance: -; v_gene: TRBV6-5; d_gene: -; CDR3aa: CASSYRGFYTF; CDR3nt: TGTGCCAGCAGTTACAGGGGTTTTTACACCTTC
j_gene: TRBJ2-4; abundance: -; v_gene: TRBV19; d_gene: -; CDR3aa: CASSMLGVTNIQYF; CDR3nt: TGTGCCAGTAGTATGCTTGGAGTTACGAACATTCAGTACTTC
j_gene: TRBJ2-7; abundance: -; v_gene: TRBV14; d_gene: -; CDR3aa: CASSQDRGSRISYEQYF; CDR3nt: TGTGCCAGCAGCCAAGATCGGGGTTCCCGTATCTCCTACGAGCAGTACTTC
j_gene: TRBJ1-2; abundance: -; v_gene: TRBV7-2; d_gene: TRBD1; CDR3aa: CASSTYGSGGPSNYGYTF; CDR3nt: TGTGCCAGCAGCACTTACGGTTCAGGGGGCCCATCTAACTATGGCTACACCTTC
j_gene: TRBJ2-7; abundance: -; v_gene: TRBV14; d_gene: TRBD1; CDR3aa: CASSQQGQGTYEQYF; CDR3nt: TGTGCCAGCAGTCAACAGGGACAGGGAACTTACGAGCAGTACTTC
j_gene: TRBJ2-1; abundance: once; v_gene: TRBV9; d_gene: -; CDR3aa: CASSPPGGLNEQFF; CDR3nt: TGTGCCAGCAGCCCCCCGGGGGGCCTCAATGAGCAGTTCTTC